This TCR beta chain was captured in a study of shared T cell receptors in the human thymus. Repertoires were generated with immunoSEQ multiplex PCR, while TCRdb's copy carries only in-frame clones and drops some. This repertoire shows hundreds of thousands of clones, about 84% found once; its top ten account for roughly 0.013%. CDR3 length equals 18 residues. Germline CDR1 reads MNHNS; CDR2 reads SASEGT. V shed 2 bases and J 0 bases; nucleotides not matched to a gene: 10. These data also formed part of another study, on human thymus T cells.

Source material: thymocytes. V is TRBV6-1 and J is TRBJ2-5; TRBD2 aligns across 9 bases. This receptor was obtained from a boy under three years old with a congenital heart defect. CDR3 amino acids: CASSERNAAGGNQETQYF. CDR3 bases: TGTGCCAGCAGTGAAAGAAATGCGGCGGGAGGGAACCAAGAGACCCAGTACTTC.